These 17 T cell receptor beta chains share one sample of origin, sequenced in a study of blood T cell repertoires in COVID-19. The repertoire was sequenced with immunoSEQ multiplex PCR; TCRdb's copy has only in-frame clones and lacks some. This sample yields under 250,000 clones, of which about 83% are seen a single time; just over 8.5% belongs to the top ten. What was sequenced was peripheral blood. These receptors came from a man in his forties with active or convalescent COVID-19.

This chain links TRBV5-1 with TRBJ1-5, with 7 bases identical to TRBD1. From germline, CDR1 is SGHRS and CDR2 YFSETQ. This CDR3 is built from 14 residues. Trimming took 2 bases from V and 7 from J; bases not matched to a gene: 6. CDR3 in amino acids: CASSFTGEDQPQHF. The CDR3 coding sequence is TGCGCCAGCAGCTTCACAGGGGAGGACCAGCCCCAGCATTTT.

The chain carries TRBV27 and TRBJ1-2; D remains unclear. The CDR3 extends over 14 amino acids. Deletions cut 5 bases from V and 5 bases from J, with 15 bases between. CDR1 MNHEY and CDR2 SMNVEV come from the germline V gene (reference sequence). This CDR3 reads CASSPSAGLYGYTF. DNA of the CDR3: TGTGCCAGCAGTCCAAGCGCGGGATTGTATGGCTACACCTTC.

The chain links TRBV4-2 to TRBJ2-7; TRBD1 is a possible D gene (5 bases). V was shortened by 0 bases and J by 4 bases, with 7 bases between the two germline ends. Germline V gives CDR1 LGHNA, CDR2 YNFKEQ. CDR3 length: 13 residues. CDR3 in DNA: TGTGCCAGCAGCCAAGATCAGGGTTACGAGCAGTACTTC. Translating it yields CASSQDQGYEQYF.

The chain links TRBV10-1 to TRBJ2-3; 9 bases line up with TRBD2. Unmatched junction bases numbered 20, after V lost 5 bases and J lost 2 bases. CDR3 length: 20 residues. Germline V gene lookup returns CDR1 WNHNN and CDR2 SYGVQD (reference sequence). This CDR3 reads CASSSPPTLGRGGYTDTQYF. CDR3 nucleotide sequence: TGCGCCAGCAGTTCCCCCCCGACCCTGGGGCGGGGGGGCTACACAGATACGCAGTATTTT.

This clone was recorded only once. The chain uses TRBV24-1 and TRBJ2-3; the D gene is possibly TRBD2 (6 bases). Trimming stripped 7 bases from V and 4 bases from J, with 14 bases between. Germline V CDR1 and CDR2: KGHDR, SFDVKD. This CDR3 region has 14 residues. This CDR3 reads CATSESTRSDTQYF. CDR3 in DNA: TGTGCCACCAGCGAGTCGACTAGGTCAGATACGCAGTATTTT.

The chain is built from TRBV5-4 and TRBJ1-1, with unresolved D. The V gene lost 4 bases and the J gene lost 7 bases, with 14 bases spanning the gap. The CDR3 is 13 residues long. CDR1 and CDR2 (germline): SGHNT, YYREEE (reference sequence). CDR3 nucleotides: TGTGCCAGCAGCCCTAGTGGTGGCAGTGAAGCTTTCTTT. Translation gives CASSPSGGSEAFF.

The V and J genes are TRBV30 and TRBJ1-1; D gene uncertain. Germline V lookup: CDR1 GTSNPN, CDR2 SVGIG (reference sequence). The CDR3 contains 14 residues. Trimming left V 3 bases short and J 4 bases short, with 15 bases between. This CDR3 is CAWRSSPAGTEAFF. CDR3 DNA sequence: TGTGCCTGGAGGTCATCTCCGGCGGGCACTGAAGCTTTCTTT.

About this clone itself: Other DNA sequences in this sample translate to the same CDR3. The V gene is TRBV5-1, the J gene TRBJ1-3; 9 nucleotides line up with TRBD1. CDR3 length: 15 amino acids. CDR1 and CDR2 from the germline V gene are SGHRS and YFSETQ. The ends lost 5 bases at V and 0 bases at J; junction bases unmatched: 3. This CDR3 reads CASSSDRGSGNTIYF. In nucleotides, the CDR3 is TGCGCCAGCAGTTCGGACAGGGGCTCTGGAAACACCATATATTTT.

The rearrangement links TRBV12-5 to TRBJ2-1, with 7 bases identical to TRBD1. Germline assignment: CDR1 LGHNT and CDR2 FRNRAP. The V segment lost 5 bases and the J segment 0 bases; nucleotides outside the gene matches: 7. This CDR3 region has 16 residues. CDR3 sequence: CASGLRQGGSYNEQFF. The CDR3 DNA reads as TGTGCTAGTGGTCTTCGACAGGGTGGCTCCTACAATGAGCAGTTCTTC.

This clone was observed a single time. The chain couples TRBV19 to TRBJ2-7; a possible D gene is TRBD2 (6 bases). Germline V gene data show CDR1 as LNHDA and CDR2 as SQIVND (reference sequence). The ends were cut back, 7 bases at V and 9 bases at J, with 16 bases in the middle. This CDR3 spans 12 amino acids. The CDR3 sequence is CASIDGPGRQYF. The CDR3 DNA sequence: TGTGCCAGTATAGACGGGCCCGGGAGGCAGTACTTC.

The DNA for the CDR3 is TGTGCCTGGAGTGCGGTCGGGAACACTGAAGCTTTCTTT. It codes for CAWSAVGNTEAFF. The V and J genes are TRBV30 and TRBJ1-1; the D is unclear. The CDR3 sequence is 13 residues long. V gave up 1 base and J gave up 1 base, with 7 bases separating them. Germline CDR1 GTSNPN, CDR2 SVGIG (reference sequence).

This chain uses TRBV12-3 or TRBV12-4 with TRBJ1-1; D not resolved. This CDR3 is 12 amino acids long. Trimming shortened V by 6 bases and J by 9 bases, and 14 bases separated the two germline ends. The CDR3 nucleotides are TGTGCCAGCAGCCAAGCCCCGGGTAAAGCTTTCTTT. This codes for CASSQAPGKAFF.

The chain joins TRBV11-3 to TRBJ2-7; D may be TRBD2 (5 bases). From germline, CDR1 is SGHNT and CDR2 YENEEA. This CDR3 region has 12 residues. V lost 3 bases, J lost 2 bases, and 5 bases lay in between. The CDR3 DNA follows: TGTGCCAGCAGCTTGAGGGCCTACGAGCAGTACTTC. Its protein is CASSLRAYEQYF.

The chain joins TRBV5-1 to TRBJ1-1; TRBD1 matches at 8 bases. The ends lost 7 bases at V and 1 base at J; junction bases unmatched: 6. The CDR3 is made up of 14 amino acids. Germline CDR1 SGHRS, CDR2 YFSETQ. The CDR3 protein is CASATGGANTEAFF. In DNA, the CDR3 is TGCGCCAGCGCCACAGGGGGGGCGAACACTGAAGCTTTCTTT. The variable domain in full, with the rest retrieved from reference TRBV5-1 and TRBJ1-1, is KAGVTQTPRYLIKTRGQQVTLSCSPISGHRSVSWYQQTPGQGLQFLFEYFSETQRNKGNFPGRFSGRQFSNSRSEMNVSTLELGDSALYLCASATGGANTEAFFGQGTRLTVV.

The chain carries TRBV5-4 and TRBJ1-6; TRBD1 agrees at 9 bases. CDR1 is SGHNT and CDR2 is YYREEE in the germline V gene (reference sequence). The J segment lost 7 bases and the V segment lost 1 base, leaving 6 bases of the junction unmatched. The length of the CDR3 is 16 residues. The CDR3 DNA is TGTGCCAGCAGCTTGAAAATGGGACAGGGAAATTCACCCCTCCACTTT. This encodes CASSLKMGQGNSPLHF.

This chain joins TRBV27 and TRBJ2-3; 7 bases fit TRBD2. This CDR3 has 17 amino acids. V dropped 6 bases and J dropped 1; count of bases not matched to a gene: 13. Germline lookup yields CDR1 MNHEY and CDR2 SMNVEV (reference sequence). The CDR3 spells CASSRWGRAGGTDTQYF. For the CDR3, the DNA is TGTGCCAGCAGCCGGTGGGGGAGGGCCGGGGGCACAGATACGCAGTATTTT.

CDR3 in amino acids: CASSPTGYGSLHF. CDR3 DNA sequence: TGTGCCAGCTCACCTACAGGTTACGGTAGCCTCCACTTT. J is TRBJ1-6 and V is TRBV18; D is perhaps TRBD1 (5 bases). The CDR3 extends over 13 amino acids. V lost 3 bases and J lost 15, with 15 bases in between. Germline V lookup: CDR1 KGHSH, CDR2 LQKENI.